This T cell receptor (beta chain) comes out of a study of T cells in Graves' hyperthyroidism and ophthalmopathy. About the study: Blood was drawn when the patient was first diagnosed and still untreated. General study points: Blood also held most thyroid clonotypes expanded beyond 0.001.

The V end was cut by 4 bases, the J end by 2 bases, with 9 bases between. The length of the CDR3 is 14 residues. Germline V gene data show CDR1 as SNHLY and CDR2 as FYNNEI. The sample holds a few counts of this clonotype. Its antigen is not identified. The study excluded patients with uncontrolled infection, other autoimmune disease, pregnancy or lactation. TCR beta CDR3 sequences were amplified from RNA transcripts. First-round RT-PCR of the TCR CDR3 relied on the HTBI primer set. TCRdb called the multiplex PCR reads again in MiXCR, with one record for every CDR3 protein. The data contain approximately 630,000 distinct CDR3 sequences, roughly 15% of them singletons.

This chain uses TRBV2 with TRBJ1-3, with D uncertain. Sequencing was carried out using blood. The TCR sequence derives from a woman in her twenties or thirties with Graves' hyperthyroidism. CDR3 sequence reads: CASSVMGTGNTIYF. DNA of the CDR3: TGTGCCAGCAGTGTAATGGGTACTGGAAACACCATATATTTT.